This T cell receptor beta chain was observed in a study of blood T cells in healthy people across ages (dated by TCRdb to between 2014 and 2017). Regarding the study in general: Template switching captured roughly one uniquely barcoded TCR beta cDNA molecule per two T cells in model experiments. Using deep sequencing normalized with unique cDNA molecular identifiers, the study measured how TCR beta repertoire diversity changes with age. Four age groups were formed from the donors: young (average about 16 years), middle-aged (more than 35), aged (approximately 60) and long-lived (about 80). The study analyzed two additional independent replicas of 1 million unique cDNA reads from the same blood draw for two donors, one aged 18 to 30 and one aged 80 or older. Study-level results and caveats: Because the CMV infection status of the donors was unknown, age-related changes in expanded clonotypes may potentially have been confounded. Compared with the aged group, more naive CD4+ T cells, fewer expanded clones and increased TCR diversity were shown by the long-lived group, suggesting age selection. Since profiling was done on bulk unsorted PBMCs, naive and antigen-experienced compartments could not be conclusively compared. Observed TCR beta diversity per million T cells fell roughly linearly with age, and a significant reduction was already apparent by age around 40. Observed TCR beta diversity correlated strongly with the percentage of naive T cells measured by flow cytometry. Estimates of total diversity based on one million sequenced T cells were regarded as lower bounds and as underestimates.

Taken from cysteine to phenylalanine, the CDR3 has 11 residues. Only CDR3 DNA remains: 33 bases, in frame from the first base. At the junction V is shortened by 3 bases and J by 4 bases, with 2 bases in between. The donors were 40 or so Caucasian individuals from Russia, aged about 6 to 95 years, who were systemically healthy. Each donor gave ten milliliters of peripheral blood, drawn into EDTA-treated Vacutainer tubes. PBMCs were isolated by Ficoll-Paque density-gradient centrifugation, with at least 6 million obtained per sample. Total RNA was extracted from PBMCs with Trizol reagent, with at least 6 micrograms obtained per sample. For every donor, flow cytometry on a PBMC aliquot measured the percentage of naive CD45RAhigh/CD27high T cells. The method behind the library was 5' RACE. Sequencing relied on an Illumina HiSeq 2500. A second 7 to 11 cycle PCR used a sample-barcoded 5' primer and a J-beta primer mix. Each TCR beta cDNA molecule received a unique molecular identifier from a template-switch 5' adaptor carrying 12 random nucleotides. Each sample yielded at least 2.5 million CDR3-containing paired-end reads. First-strand cDNA synthesis was performed from all RNA using the Mint cDNA synthesis kit, with priming by a TRBC-specific oligonucleotide. All cDNA was treated with uracil-DNA glycosylase and then went through a first 18-cycle PCR with the universal primers M1SS and BC2_uni_R. The paper's data handling went like this. Each sample was normalized by randomly selecting 1 million high-quality reads, each carrying a distinct molecular identifier. Instead of being binned into consensus sequences, reads that shared molecular identifiers were thrown out. MiTCR, with a Q25 quality threshold and the strictest error-elimination algorithm, was used for CDR3 identification, clonotype clustering and error correction. A nonparametric unseen species model using Euler transformation provided a lower-bound estimate of total TCR beta diversity. TCRdb trimmed public reads at Q25 via fastp, called clones via MiXCR and kept in-frame beta chains. Identical CDR3 proteins give one entry, which carries the most common genes and DNA. TCRdb's processing, not the authors' own work, is the source of the V and J calls. Within this sample are fewer than 650,000 distinct CDR3 sequences, with approximately 26% of them counted one time only. The ten top clones hold over 3.5% of the sample.

This clonotype occurred a few times. The target of this receptor is not known. It has no much larger one-base neighbor in the sample; base qualities were not kept. These sequences were also reported in another study, on T cells of mothers and their children. From that second study: Nine systemically healthy Caucasian individuals, comprising three mothers and their six children, were included as donors. cDNA synthesis consumed the entire amount of extracted RNA, loaded at approximately 1.5 ug RNA in each 15 ul reaction. In the second PCR, sample barcodes and 2-4 random nucleotides were introduced via the M1S primer. Over 9.5 million TCR beta CDR3 reads were obtained for each mother, and 3 million to 3.5 million reads were obtained for each child. Thymic selection similarly shapes TCR recombination output in related and unrelated pairs, with minor effect from inherited differences. Normalized repertoire overlap was always slightly but never significantly higher in related than unrelated mother-child pairs. No persistent microchimeric T cell clones were found, with a detection sensitivity of approximately 110 clones per million clonotypes. In the study, deep NGS was used to compare the TCR beta repertoires of mothers and children, and features distinguishing related mother-child pairs from unrelated individuals were sought. On average, the children were roughly 10 +/- 4 years old, while the mothers were around 42 +/- 4 years old. After adapter ligation was performed with NEBNext reagents, the libraries were sequenced on an Illumina HiSeq 2000 with 100+100 nt paired-end reads. To avoid cross-contamination, the mother libraries and the child libraries were prepared a month apart and sequenced in separate runs. Each donor had between roughly 450,000 and 2,300,000 distinct TCR beta clonotypes identified. Naive TCR beta clonotypes were estimated from low-frequency clonotypes matched to each donor's FACS-determined naive share, without sorting.

The material sequenced was blood. The source of this sequence is a boy aged 2-15 years in good health. This chain is built from TRBV12-3 or TRBV12-4 and TRBJ2-3; confidence is insufficient to name the D gene. The DNA reads as follows: TGTGCCAGCAGTTTCCCAGATACGCAGTATTTT. Translated, this is CASSFPDTQYF.